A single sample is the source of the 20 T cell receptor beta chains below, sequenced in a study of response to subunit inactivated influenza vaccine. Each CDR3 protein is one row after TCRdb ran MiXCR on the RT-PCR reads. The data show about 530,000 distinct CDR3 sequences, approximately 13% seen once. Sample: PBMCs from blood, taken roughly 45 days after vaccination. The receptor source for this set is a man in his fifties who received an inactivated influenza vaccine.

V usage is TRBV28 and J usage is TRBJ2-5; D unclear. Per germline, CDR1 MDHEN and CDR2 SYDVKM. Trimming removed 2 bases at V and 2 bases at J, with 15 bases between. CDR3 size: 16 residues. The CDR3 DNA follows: TGTGCCAGCAGTTTAGGCGCCAGAATTCTGCAAGAGACCCAGTACTTC. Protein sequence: CASSLGARILQETQYF.

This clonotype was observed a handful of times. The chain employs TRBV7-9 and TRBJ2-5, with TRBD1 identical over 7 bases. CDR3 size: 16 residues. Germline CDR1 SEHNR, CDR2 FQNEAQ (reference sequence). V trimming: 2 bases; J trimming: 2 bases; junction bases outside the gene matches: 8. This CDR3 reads CASSLQQGTDQETQYF. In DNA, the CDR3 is TGTGCCAGCAGCTTACAACAGGGGACGGATCAAGAGACCCAGTACTTC.

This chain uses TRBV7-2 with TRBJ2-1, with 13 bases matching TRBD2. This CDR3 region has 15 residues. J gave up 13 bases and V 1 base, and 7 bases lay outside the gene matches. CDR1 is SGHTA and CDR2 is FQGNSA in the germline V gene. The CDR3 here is CASSLGTSGSLEQFF. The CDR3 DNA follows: TGTGCCAGCAGCTTAGGGACTAGCGGGAGCCTGGAACAGTTCTTC.

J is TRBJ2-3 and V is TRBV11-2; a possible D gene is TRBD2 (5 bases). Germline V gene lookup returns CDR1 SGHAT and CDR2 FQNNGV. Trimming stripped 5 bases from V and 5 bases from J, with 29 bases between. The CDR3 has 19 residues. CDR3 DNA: TGTGCCAGCAGCCCGAAGAGGGCCTCCGGCCACGATCTTGGAGATACGCAGTATTTT. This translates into CASSPKRASGHDLGDTQYF.

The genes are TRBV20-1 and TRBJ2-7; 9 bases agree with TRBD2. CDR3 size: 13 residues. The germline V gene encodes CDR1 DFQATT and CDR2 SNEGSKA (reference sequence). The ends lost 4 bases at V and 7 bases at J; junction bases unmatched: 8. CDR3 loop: CSAMDSGSDEQYF. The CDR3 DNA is TGCAGTGCTATGGATAGCGGGAGCGATGAGCAGTACTTC.

The CDR3 DNA reads TGCGCCAGCAGCTTGGGACTGGTGCCCTACGAGCAGTACTTC. Translated, it gives CASSLGLVPYEQYF. V usage is TRBV5-1 and J usage is TRBJ2-7; no firm D call. V gave up 0 bases and J gave up 2 bases, with 9 bases separating them. CDR1 SGHRS and CDR2 YFSETQ come from the germline V gene. This CDR3 has 14 amino acids. Variable domain in full (rest from reference TRBV5-1 and TRBJ2-7): KAGVTQTPRYLIKTRGQQVTLSCSPISGHRSVSWYQQTPGQGLQFLFEYFSETQRNKGNFPGRFSGRQFSNSRSEMNVSTLELGDSALYLCASSLGLVPYEQYFGPGTRLTVT.

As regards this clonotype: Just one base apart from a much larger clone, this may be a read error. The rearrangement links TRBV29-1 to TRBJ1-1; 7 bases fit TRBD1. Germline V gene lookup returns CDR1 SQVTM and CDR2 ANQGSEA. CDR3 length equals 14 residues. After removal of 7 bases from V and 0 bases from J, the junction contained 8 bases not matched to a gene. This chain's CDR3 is CSGQGIHLNTEAFF. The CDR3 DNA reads TGCAGCGGACAGGGAATCCACTTGAACACTGAAGCTTTCTTT.

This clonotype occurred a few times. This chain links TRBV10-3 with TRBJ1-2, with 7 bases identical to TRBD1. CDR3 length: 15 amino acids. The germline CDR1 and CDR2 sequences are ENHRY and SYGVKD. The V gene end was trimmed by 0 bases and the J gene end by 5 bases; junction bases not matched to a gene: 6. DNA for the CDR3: TGTGCCATCAGTGAGTCGAGGTCCAGGGGGTATGGCTACACCTTC. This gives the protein CAISESRSRGYGYTF.

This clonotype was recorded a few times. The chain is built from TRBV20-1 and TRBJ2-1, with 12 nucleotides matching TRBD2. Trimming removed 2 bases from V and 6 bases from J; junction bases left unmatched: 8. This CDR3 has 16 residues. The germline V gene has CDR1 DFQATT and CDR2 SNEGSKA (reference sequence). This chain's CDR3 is CSARTSTSGRVNEQFF. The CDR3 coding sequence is TGCAGTGCTAGAACATCGACTAGCGGGAGAGTCAATGAGCAGTTCTTC.

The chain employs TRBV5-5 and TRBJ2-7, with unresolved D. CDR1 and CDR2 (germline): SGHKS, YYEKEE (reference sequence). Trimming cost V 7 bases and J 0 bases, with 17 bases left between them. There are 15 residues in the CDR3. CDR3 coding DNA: TGTGCCAGCGTCCGGGCTTTAGGGCCCTCCTACGAGCAGTACTTC. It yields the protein CASVRALGPSYEQYF.

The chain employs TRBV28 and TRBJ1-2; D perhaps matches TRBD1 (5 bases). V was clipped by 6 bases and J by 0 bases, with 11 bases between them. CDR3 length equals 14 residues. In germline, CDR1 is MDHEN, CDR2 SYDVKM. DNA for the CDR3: TGTGCCAGCAGCGAGGGGCGACCTAACTATGGCTACACCTTC. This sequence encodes CASSEGRPNYGYTF.

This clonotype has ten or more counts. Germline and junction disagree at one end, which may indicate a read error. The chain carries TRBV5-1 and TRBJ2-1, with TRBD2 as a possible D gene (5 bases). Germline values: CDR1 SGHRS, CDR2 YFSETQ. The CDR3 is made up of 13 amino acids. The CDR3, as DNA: TGTGCCAGCAGCTTGGACTTATACAATGAGCAGTTCTTC. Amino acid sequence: CASSLDLYNEQFF.

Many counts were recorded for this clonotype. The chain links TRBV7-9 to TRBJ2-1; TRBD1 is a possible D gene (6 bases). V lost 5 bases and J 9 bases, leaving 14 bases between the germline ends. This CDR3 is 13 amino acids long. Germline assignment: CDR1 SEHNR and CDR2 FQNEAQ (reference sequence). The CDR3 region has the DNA TGTGCCAGCAGCCCGTTCGGACAGATTGAGCAGTTCTTC. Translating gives CASSPFGQIEQFF.

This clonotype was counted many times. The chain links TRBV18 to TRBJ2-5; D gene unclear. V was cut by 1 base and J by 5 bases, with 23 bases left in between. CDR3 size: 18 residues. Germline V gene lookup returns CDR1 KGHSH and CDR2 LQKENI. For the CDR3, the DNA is TGTGCCAGCTCACCACAAAGGGTTCGGCAGGCCCCATTGGAGACCCAGTACTTC. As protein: CASSPQRVRQAPLETQYF.

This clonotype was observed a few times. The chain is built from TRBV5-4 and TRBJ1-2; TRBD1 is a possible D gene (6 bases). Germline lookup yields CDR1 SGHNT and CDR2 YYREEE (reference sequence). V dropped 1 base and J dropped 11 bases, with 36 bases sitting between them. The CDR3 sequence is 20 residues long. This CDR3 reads CASSLHGGSAMATGMGTYTF. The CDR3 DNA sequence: TGTGCCAGCAGCTTGCACGGAGGGTCTGCTATGGCTACAGGGATGGGGACTTACACCTTC.

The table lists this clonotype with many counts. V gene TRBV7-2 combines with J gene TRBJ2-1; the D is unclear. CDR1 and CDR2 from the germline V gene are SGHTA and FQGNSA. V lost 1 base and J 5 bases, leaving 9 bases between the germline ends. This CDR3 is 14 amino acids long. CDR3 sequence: CASSLVGTDNEQFF. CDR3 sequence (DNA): TGTGCCAGCAGCTTAGTGGGAACTGACAATGAGCAGTTCTTC.

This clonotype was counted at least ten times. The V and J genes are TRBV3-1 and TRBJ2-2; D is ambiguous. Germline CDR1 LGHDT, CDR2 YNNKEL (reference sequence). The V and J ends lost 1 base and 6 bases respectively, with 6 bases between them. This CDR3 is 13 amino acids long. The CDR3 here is CASSQGSPGELFF. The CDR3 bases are TGTGCCAGCAGCCAAGGGTCCCCCGGGGAGCTGTTTTTT.

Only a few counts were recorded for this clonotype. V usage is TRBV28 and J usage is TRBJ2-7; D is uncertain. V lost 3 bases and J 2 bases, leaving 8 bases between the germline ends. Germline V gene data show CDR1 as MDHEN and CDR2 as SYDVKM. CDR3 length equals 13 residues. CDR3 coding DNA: TGTGCCAGCAGTTTCCCAGCCACCTACGAGCAGTACTTC. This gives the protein CASSFPATYEQYF.

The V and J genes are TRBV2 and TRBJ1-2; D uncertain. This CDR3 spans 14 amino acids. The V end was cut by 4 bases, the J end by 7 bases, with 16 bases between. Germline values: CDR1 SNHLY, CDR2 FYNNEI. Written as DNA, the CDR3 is TGTGCCAGCAGTGGGGAGGCCGGGAAACTTGGCTACACCTTC. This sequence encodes CASSGEAGKLGYTF.

CDR3 nucleotides: TGTGCCAGCAGCCCGGGGCTAGCGGGAGCCACCGGGGAGCTGTTTTTT. Its protein is CASSPGLAGATGELFF. The genes are TRBV7-2 and TRBJ2-2, with TRBD2 identical over 10 bases. Germline V gene data show CDR1 as SGHTA and CDR2 as FQGNSA. There are 16 residues in the CDR3. The V segment lost 5 bases and the J segment 4 bases; nucleotides outside the gene matches: 7.